These 16 T cell receptor beta chains were sequenced from one sample in a study of Ad26.COV2.S vaccination and SARS-CoV-2 variants. Profiled with immunoSEQ multiplex PCR; TCRdb holds only in-frame clones, not every one. The sample lists roughly 450,000 clones, about nine tenths occurring once. As to treatment: about 20 received Ad26.COV2.S at low or high dose, single or two shots; 5 received placebo; per-sample allocation not given. The samples date from day 63 after the first vaccine or placebo injection. The specimen comprised peripheral blood, sampled in a trial of Ad26.COV2.S vaccine versus placebo. The receptors originated from a person between 18 and 59 years old who received the Ad26.COV2.S COVID-19 vaccine or a placebo.

V usage is TRBV24-1 and J usage is TRBJ2-5, with 7 positions matching TRBD2. CDR3 length equals 14 residues. Germline trimming cut 4 bases from V and 4 bases from J; bases unmatched to any gene: 5. CDR1 is KGHDR, CDR2 SFDVKD, per germline. The CDR3: CATSEGGGLETQYF. The CDR3 bases are TGTGCCACCAGTGAGGGGGGGGGTTTAGAGACCCAGTACTTC.

The chain has TRBV7-2 and TRBJ1-2, with TRBD1 matching 8 bases. CDR1 and CDR2 (germline): SGHTA, FQGNSA. The CDR3 is 14 amino acids. Trimming took 7 bases from V and 8 from J; bases not matched to a gene: 12. CDR3 amino acids: CASTPWTGPKGYTF. The CDR3 DNA sequence: TGTGCCAGCACCCCATGGACAGGGCCGAAGGGCTACACCTTC.

The CDR3 protein is CASSSSGTETYEQYF. CDR3 DNA: TGTGCCAGCAGTTCCTCCGGGACTGAAACCTACGAGCAGTACTTC. The genes are TRBV28 and TRBJ2-7; TRBD2 might be the D (6 bases). Trimming shortened V by 4 bases and J by 2 bases, and 15 bases separated the two germline ends. Looked up from germline, CDR1 is MDHEN and CDR2 is SYDVKM. This CDR3 spans 15 amino acids.

The rearrangement links TRBV4-1 to TRBJ1-1, with a possible D match to TRBD1 (6 bases). The germline V gene encodes CDR1 MGHRA and CDR2 YSYEKL. CDR3 length: 16 residues. Between the trimmed V and J ends, which lost 3 bases and 1 base, there was a span of 15 bases. The CDR3 protein is CASSQEQDRSNTEAFF. The CDR3 nucleotides are TGCGCCAGCAGCCAGGAACAGGACAGATCGAACACTGAAGCTTTCTTT.

This chain links TRBV18 with TRBJ1-5; the match to TRBD1 covers 8 bases. This CDR3 region has 13 residues. V shed 6 bases and J 5 bases; nucleotides not matched to a gene: 3. The germline V gene encodes CDR1 KGHSH and CDR2 LQKENI. Here the CDR3 reads CASSQQGDQPQHF. CDR3 bases: TGTGCCAGCTCTCAACAGGGGGATCAGCCCCAGCATTTT.

The chain combines TRBV6-6 with TRBJ2-7, with a weak D call TRBD2 (6 bases). Germline CDR1 is MNHNY and CDR2 is SVGAGI (reference sequence). V lost 2 bases, J lost 5 bases, and 19 bases lay in between. The CDR3 loop spans 16 amino acids. CDR3 DNA sequence: TGTGCCAGCAGTTACCGTGGAGGGGCCAGGGCCCACGAGCAGTACTTC. Translated, it gives CASSYRGGARAHEQYF.

This chain links TRBV19 with TRBJ2-2, with 7 nucleotides matching TRBD2. Unmatched junction bases numbered 6, after V lost 7 bases and J lost 4 bases. From germline, CDR1 is LNHDA and CDR2 SQIVND (reference sequence). The CDR3 is 14 residues long. CDR3 sequence: CASMGGRVTGELFF. Written as DNA, the CDR3 is TGTGCCAGTATGGGCGGGAGAGTCACCGGGGAGCTGTTTTTT. Filled out from reference TRBV19 and TRBJ2-2, the complete variable domain reads DGGITQSPKYLFRKEGQNVTLSCEQNLNHDAMYWYRQDPGQGLRLIYYSQIVNDFQKGDIAEGYSVSREKKESFPLTVTSAQKNPTAFYLCASMGGRVTGELFFGEGSRLTVL.

The chain carries TRBV7-8 and TRBJ1-6, with a weak D call TRBD1 (6 bases). The germline V gene has CDR1 SGHVS and CDR2 FQNEAQ. The V end was cut by 3 bases, the J end by 6 bases, with 21 bases between. The CDR3 consists of 18 residues. CDR3 region: CASSFNSRPGDANSPLHF. The CDR3 coding sequence is TGTGCCAGCAGCTTTAACAGTCGGCCAGGGGATGCTAATTCACCCCTCCACTTT.

CDR3 region: CATSAGQGFANEKLFF. In DNA, the CDR3 is TGTGCCACCAGTGCGGGACAGGGGTTTGCTAATGAAAAACTGTTTTTT. The chain carries TRBV24-1 and TRBJ1-4; 10 nucleotides align to TRBD1. CDR3 length: 16 amino acids. Trimming removed 5 bases from V and 3 bases from J; junction bases left unmatched: 5. Germline lookup yields CDR1 KGHDR and CDR2 SFDVKD.

This rearrangement joins TRBV6-6 to TRBJ2-5, with D possibly TRBD1 on 5 matching bases. Germline lookup yields CDR1 MNHNY and CDR2 SVGAGI (reference sequence). V lost 0 bases and J 2 bases, leaving 10 bases between the germline ends. There are 15 residues in the CDR3. CDR3 DNA: TGTGCCAGCAGTTACTCCCCCAGGGATCAAGAGACCCAGTACTTC. Encoded protein: CASSYSPRDQETQYF.

The CDR3 DNA is TGTGCCAGCAGCGCCGACCGGGACCTCGGGGGTGAGCAGTTCTTC. Translation: CASSADRDLGGEQFF. The chain employs TRBV11-3 and TRBJ2-1, with TRBD2 as a possible D gene (6 bases). CDR3 length: 15 residues. V was shortened by 5 bases and J by 9 bases, with 20 bases between the two germline ends. From germline, CDR1 is SGHNT and CDR2 YENEEA.

This clone has only one observation. This sequence joins TRBV5-1 and TRBJ1-1; a possible D gene is TRBD1 (6 bases). Germline V gives CDR1 SGHRS, CDR2 YFSETQ. V was trimmed by 4 bases and J by 5 bases, leaving 18 bases between them. The CDR3 totals 15 residues. The CDR3 reads CASSPTVGARTEAFF. In nucleotides, the CDR3 is TGCGCCAGCAGCCCCACCGTGGGGGCGAGGACTGAAGCTTTCTTT.

In this sample, this clone turned up once. The J gene is TRBJ2-1, the V gene TRBV5-1, with TRBD2 matching 7 bases. Unmatched junction bases numbered 12, after V lost 5 bases and J lost 7 bases. CDR3 length: 15 amino acids. Germline CDR1 reads SGHRS; CDR2 reads YFSETQ. The CDR3: CASRLRTSLWNEQFF. CDR3 coding DNA: TGCGCCAGCAGACTAAGGACTAGTTTATGGAATGAGCAGTTCTTC.

J is TRBJ2-1 and V is TRBV9; TRBD2 aligns across 9 bases. Germline CDR1 SGDLS, CDR2 YYNGEE. V was clipped by 0 bases and J by 8 bases; unmatched bases: 9. The CDR3 covers 16 residues. The CDR3 DNA sequence: TGTGCCAGCAGCGTAGGATTAGCGGGAGTCGGGGATGAGCAGTTCTTC. It codes for CASSVGLAGVGDEQFF.

Written as DNA, the CDR3 is TGTGCCAGCTCGCAGACTAGCGGGAGTGTAGAGCAGTACTTC. This gives the protein CASSQTSGSVEQYF. The chain carries TRBV18 and TRBJ2-7, with 12 bases identical to TRBD2. The CDR3 runs 14 residues. The germline V gene has CDR1 KGHSH and CDR2 LQKENI. After removal of 6 bases from V and 7 bases from J, the junction contained 7 bases not matched to a gene.

This clone was picked up a small number of times. The chain has TRBV28 and TRBJ2-7, with TRBD1 matching 9 bases. Germline lookup yields CDR1 MDHEN and CDR2 SYDVKM. This CDR3 has 13 residues. The J segment lost 1 base and the V segment lost 6 bases, leaving 1 base of the junction unmatched. The CDR3 region has the DNA TGTGCCAGCAGAGGACAGGGGTCCTACGAGCAGTACTTC. Amino acids: CASRGQGSYEQYF.